The source of this T cell receptor beta chain is a study of blood T cell repertoires in COVID-19. On the study more broadly: Nucleic acid was either cDNA or gDNA, and it came from T cells, B-cell-depleted T cells, or PBMCs.

TCRdb keeps only in-frame clones here, not all; method: immunoSEQ multiplex PCR. The top ten hold 7% to 9% of the sample, which has about 100,000 clones, about 90% seen once. Germline V CDR1 and CDR2: SGHTA, FQGNSA. The CDR3 spans 12 residues. V lost 5 bases, J lost 7 bases, and 8 bases lay in between. Source material: peripheral blood. This TCR was recovered from a man younger than 45 in a cohort sampled during active COVID-19. V usage is TRBV7-2 and J usage is TRBJ2-2; tentative D call: TRBD1 (7 bases). In nucleotides, the CDR3 is TGTGCCAGCAGCCAGGGGGGCGGGGAGCTGTTTTTT. Amino acids: CASSQGGGELFF.